This T cell receptor (beta chain) was captured in a study of cytomegalovirus exposure and HLA in healthy donors. Here immunoSEQ multiplex PCR was the method, and the copy in TCRdb shows in-frame clones only, minus some. The table records fewer than 150,000 clones, approximately 80% of them present only once. A remark on this clone: The antigen remains unidentified.

Regarding the study as a whole: It was 150 to 200 TCR beta chains that were listed as cytomegalovirus-associated.

The sample comprised PBMCs. The source is a man aged 30-40 years in good health and CMV-seropositive.

The CDR3: CASSLESRGGETQYF. In DNA form, the CDR3 reads TGTGCCAGCAGCTTAGAATCCCGAGGAGGGGAGACCCAGTACTTC. The J gene is TRBJ2-5, the V gene TRBV11-2, with a possible D match to TRBD2 (6 bases). The CDR3 length is 15 residues. The germline V gene has CDR1 SGHAT and CDR2 FQNNGV. V was trimmed by 0 bases and J by 5 bases, leaving 13 bases between them.